These 22 T cell receptor beta chains were sequenced from one sample in a study of PD-1 blockade in classical Hodgkin lymphoma. TCRdb's table, derived via immunoSEQ multiplex PCR, lists solely in-frame clones and lacks some. The sample lists approximately 61,000 clones; 75% to 90% were seen once. Relapse was seen in all patients after autologous stem cell transplantation, and brentuximab vedotin exposure was variable. Material: peripheral blood mononuclear cells (PBMCs), obtained at baseline. The origin of the receptors is a human donor with classical Hodgkin lymphoma.

The V gene is TRBV6-1, the J gene TRBJ2-2; no clear D gene. The CDR3 is made up of 13 amino acids. The germline V gene encodes CDR1 MNHNS and CDR2 SASEGT. V was shortened by 3 bases and J by 6 bases, with 8 bases between the two germline ends. CDR3 sequence: CASSDGYPGELFF. CDR3 DNA: TGTGCCAGCAGTGATGGTTACCCCGGGGAGCTGTTTTTT.

The chain couples TRBV27 to TRBJ2-5, with a tentative D call TRBD1 (6 bases). The CDR3 contains 13 residues. V was clipped by 9 bases and J by 5 bases, with 16 bases between them. Per the germline V gene, CDR1 is MNHEY and CDR2 is SMNVEV (reference sequence). CDR3 DNA: TGTGCCAGTAAAAACAGGGCTCGGGAGACCCAGTACTTC. It yields the protein CASKNRARETQYF.

The chain carries TRBV27 and TRBJ2-7, with TRBD2 as a possible D gene (6 bases). The CDR3 contains 15 residues. Germline V lookup: CDR1 MNHEY, CDR2 SMNVEV (reference sequence). V shed 5 bases and J shed 7 bases, with 21 bases lying between them. DNA for the CDR3: TGTGCCAGCAGTCTCTCCGGGACTCGCCGTCGAGAGCAGTACTTC. Encoded protein: CASSLSGTRRREQYF.

This clone was seen just once. This sequence joins TRBV18 and TRBJ1-2; 7 bases map to TRBD1. Germline CDR1 KGHSH, CDR2 LQKENI. V shed 6 bases and J 6 bases; nucleotides not matched to a gene: 7. The CDR3 consists of 13 residues. CDR3 bases: TGTGCCAGCTCTCCCAGACAGGGAGATGGCTACACCTTC. The encoded protein is CASSPRQGDGYTF.

This clone was picked up many times. J is TRBJ2-7 and V is TRBV6-1; the D is unclear. V was shortened by 0 bases and J by 2 bases, with 14 bases between the two germline ends. The CDR3 covers 16 residues. Germline loops: CDR1 MNHNS, CDR2 SASEGT. The CDR3 DNA follows: TGTGCCAGCAGTGAAGCGCTGTCTGCCCTGGCCTACGAGCAGTACTTC. Protein product: CASSEALSALAYEQYF.

The rearrangement uses TRBV7-8 and TRBJ2-1; 13 nucleotides line up with TRBD2. The CDR3 has 14 amino acids. V shed 5 bases and J 9 bases; nucleotides not matched to a gene: 4. Germline V gene sequence: CDR1 SGHVS, CDR2 FQNEAQ. As DNA, the CDR3 is TGTGCCAGCAGCGCCGGGACTAGCGGGGTTGAGCAGTTCTTC. It encodes CASSAGTSGVEQFF.

A single count supports this clone. The chain has TRBV7-9 and TRBJ1-1; D remains unclear. Per germline, CDR1 SEHNR and CDR2 FQNEAQ (reference sequence). CDR3 length: 12 amino acids. The V gene lost 1 base and the J gene lost 8 bases, with 8 bases spanning the gap. In nucleotides, the CDR3 is TGTGCCAGCAGCTTAGACGGTGGAGAAGCTTTCTTT. It yields the protein CASSLDGGEAFF.

The chain carries TRBV5-1 and TRBJ2-5; D is ambiguous. CDR1 is SGHRS, CDR2 YFSETQ, per germline. CDR3 length equals 15 residues. V was shortened by 4 bases and J by 2 bases, with 15 bases between the two germline ends. The CDR3 region is CASSPNNRRQETQYF. The CDR3 bases are TGCGCCAGCAGCCCCAACAACAGAAGGCAAGAGACCCAGTACTTC. Together with reference TRBV5-1 and TRBJ2-5, the CDR3 gives the full variable domain: KAGVTQTPRYLIKTRGQQVTLSCSPISGHRSVSWYQQTPGQGLQFLFEYFSETQRNKGNFPGRFSGRQFSNSRSEMNVSTLELGDSALYLCASSPNNRRQETQYFGPGTRLLVL.

This rearrangement joins TRBV12-1 to TRBJ2-2. TRBV12-1 is described as a pseudogene. CDR3 length: 13 amino acids. The chain's CDR3 is CASSCLGLGELFF. CDR3 sequence (DNA): TGTGCCAGCAGCTGCCTGGGTCTCGGGGAGCTGTTTTTT.

This clone has a handful of counts. The chain couples TRBV6-6 to TRBJ2-2; possibly TRBD2 for D (6 bases). Trimming took off 6 bases at V and 1 base at J, with 15 bases between the two ends. The CDR3 has 16 residues. The V gene's germline CDR1 is MNHNY and CDR2 SVGAGI (reference sequence). This CDR3 reads CASRDGSAGNTGELFF. The DNA for the CDR3 is TGTGCCAGCAGGGACGGGTCAGCGGGGAACACCGGGGAGCTGTTTTTT.

The chain recombines TRBV10-3 with TRBJ1-4, with D unclear. This CDR3 contains 9 residues. CDR1 ENHRY and CDR2 SYGVKD come from the germline V gene. V gave up 8 bases and J gave up 10 bases, with 5 bases separating them. As DNA, the CDR3 is TGTGCCATCTGGCGAAAACTGTTTTTT. This sequence encodes CAIWRKLFF.

This CDR3 reads CALITGMAAFF. The CDR3 DNA is TGTGCTCTAATTACAGGGATGGCTGCTTTCTTT. The chain combines TRBV2 with TRBJ1-1; D is perhaps TRBD1 (6 bases). The CDR3 has 11 amino acids. Germline CDR1 reads SNHLY; CDR2 reads FYNNEI. Combining the CDR3 with reference TRBV2 and TRBJ1-1 gives the whole variable domain EPEVTQTPSHQVTQMGQEVILRCVPISNHLYFYWYRQILGQKVEFLVSFYNNEISEKSEIFDDQFSVERPDGSNFTLKIRSTKLEDSAMYFCALITGMAAFFGQGTRLTVV.

The rearrangement uses TRBV6-4 and TRBJ1-5; D remains ambiguous. The CDR3 is 14 amino acids. V dropped 3 bases and J dropped 0 bases, with 6 bases sitting between them. In germline, CDR1 is MRHNA, CDR2 SNTAGT. This chain's CDR3 is CASSEGYSNQPQHF. The CDR3 bases are TGTGCCAGCAGTGAGGGATATAGCAATCAGCCCCAGCATTTT.

In this sample, this clone turned up once. The genes are TRBV2 and TRBJ2-3, with D perhaps TRBD1 (6 bases). Trimming removed 6 bases at V and 2 bases at J, with 12 bases between. The CDR3 has 14 amino acids. Germline CDR1 and CDR2: SNHLY and FYNNEI. The chain's CDR3 is CASRQGVNTDTQYF. Written as DNA, the CDR3 is TGTGCCAGCAGACAGGGAGTAAACACAGATACGCAGTATTTT.

The chain recombines TRBV6-1 with TRBJ2-7; D possibly corresponds to TRBD1 (6 bases). The CDR3 runs to 12 residues. Trimming stripped 4 bases from V and 3 bases from J, with 7 bases between. In germline, CDR1 is MNHNS, CDR2 SASEGT. The CDR3 loop reads CASSADSYEQYF. Here the CDR3 DNA reads TGTGCCAGCAGTGCGGACAGCTACGAGCAGTACTTC.

This clone was seen just once. The CDR3 sequence is CASSPTSGGVEDTQYF. Written as DNA, the CDR3 is TGTGCCAGTAGTCCGACTAGCGGGGGGGTTGAAGATACGCAGTATTTT. The chain couples TRBV19 to TRBJ2-3; 14 bases line up with TRBD2. The CDR3 spans 16 residues. Germline V gene data show CDR1 as LNHDA and CDR2 as SQIVND (reference sequence). V gave up 5 bases and J gave up 5 bases; unmatched junction bases: 6.

The chain uses TRBV19 and TRBJ1-2; 7 bases match TRBD1. V lost 3 bases, J lost 4 bases, and 8 bases stayed unmatched. The CDR3 covers 15 residues. Looked up from germline, CDR1 is LNHDA and CDR2 is SQIVND (reference sequence). CDR3 in amino acids: CASSIGQAGLYGYTF. The CDR3 DNA follows: TGTGCCAGTAGTATCGGACAGGCGGGCCTCTATGGCTACACCTTC. The full variable domain, its missing parts supplied by reference TRBV19 and TRBJ1-2, is DGGITQSPKYLFRKEGQNVTLSCEQNLNHDAMYWYRQDPGQGLRLIYYSQIVNDFQKGDIAEGYSVSREKKESFPLTVTSAQKNPTAFYLCASSIGQAGLYGYTFGSGTRLTVV.

The genes are TRBV5-6 and TRBJ1-1, with D maybe TRBD1 (5 bases). The CDR3 spans 15 residues. Germline lookup yields CDR1 SGHDT and CDR2 YYEEEE. With 5 bases removed from V and 6 bases from J, the gap between germline ends came to 20 bases. The CDR3 protein is CASSPFQGFGAEAFF. In nucleotides, the CDR3 is TGTGCCAGCAGTCCATTCCAGGGATTTGGGGCTGAAGCTTTCTTT.

The V and J genes are TRBV5-1 and TRBJ2-1; D possibly uses TRBD1 or TRBD2 (5 bases each). Deletions cut 0 bases from V and 2 bases from J, with 6 bases between. CDR1 SGHRS and CDR2 YFSETQ come from the germline V gene. This CDR3 is 14 amino acids long. The CDR3 loop is CASSLEGPYNEQFF. In DNA form, the CDR3 reads TGCGCCAGCAGCTTGGAGGGACCCTACAATGAGCAGTTCTTC.

The J gene is TRBJ2-5, the V gene TRBV30, with D perhaps TRBD2 (6 bases). The V end was cut by 1 base, the J end by 1 base, with 13 bases between. The CDR3 totals 15 residues. The germline CDR1 and CDR2 sequences are GTSNPN and SVGIG (reference sequence). CDR3 sequence: CAWSAGTRPQETQYF. CDR3 DNA sequence: TGTGCCTGGAGTGCCGGGACTCGCCCCCAAGAGACCCAGTACTTC.

J is TRBJ2-2 and V is TRBV5-6, with D perhaps matching TRBD2 (5 bases). Looked up from germline, CDR1 is SGHDT and CDR2 is YYEEEE. Trimming pared 4 bases from V and 2 bases from J, leaving 18 bases between. This CDR3 contains 17 residues. The CDR3 DNA reads as TGTGCCAGCAGCCCTCGGGGTACCGGGGTTAACACCGGGGAGCTGTTTTTT. Translation gives CASSPRGTGVNTGELFF.

The chain is built from TRBV5-4 and TRBJ2-1, with D perhaps matching TRBD1 (5 bases). Germline-derived CDR1 and CDR2 are SGHNT and YYREEE (reference sequence). V was cut by 5 bases and J by 9 bases, with 15 bases left in between. CDR3 length: 13 amino acids. The CDR3 here is CASRLTDTGEQFF. In DNA form, the CDR3 reads TGTGCCAGCAGACTAACGGACACCGGTGAGCAGTTCTTC.